The sample holds a few counts of the clone carrying this TCR beta chain. Its target is unknown. TCRdb itself ran the reads through MiXCR, one entry per CDR3 protein. This sample has hundreds of thousands of distinct CDR3 sequences; around 24% occur once, and the top ten carry around 8%. This sample was included in a study of T cell repertoires in cytomegalovirus infection. As for the study in general: TCR beta signatures that were public indicated CMV infection and matching HLA type. Broader study findings: The response measured ex vivo was dominated by TCR beta clonotypes (HLA-C-restricted and CMV-specific). Adding up the frequency of public TCR beta families identified people who carried CMV plus the relevant HLA.

This CDR3 comprises 14 residues. The V gene lost 5 bases and the J gene lost 4 bases, with 14 bases spanning the gap. In germline, CDR1 is DFQATT, CDR2 SNEGSKA (reference sequence). The receptor was derived from a human donor in good health (CMV status not recorded). Some clones in this sample may be carry-over from other donors' samples. Specimen: CD8+ T cells from PBMCs. The chain uses TRBV20-1 and TRBJ2-2, with D possibly being TRBD1 or TRBD2 (6 bases each). CDR3 sequence reads: CSAGLQGITGELFF. CDR3 bases: TGCAGTGCTGGACTACAGGGTATCACCGGGGAGCTGTTTTTT.